This record covers a single TCR beta chain. The data are from a study of control samples from healthy donors and cancer patients. Germline CDR1 MNHNS, CDR2 SASEGT. The CDR3 totals 13 residues. Between the trimmed V and J ends, which lost 3 bases and 1 base, there was a span of 6 bases. Clones were sequenced by immunoSEQ multiplex PCR, and TCRdb holds only the in-frame ones, with some missing. Seen here are fewer than 200,000 clones, 88% observed once, and the top ten hold roughly 5.3%. This chain uses TRBV6-1 with TRBJ1-1; D call uncertain. Sequenced material: blood. This TCR was recovered from a woman aged 25-40 years in good health. The CDR3 DNA sequence: TGTGCCAGCAGTGAGGTTCCGAACACTGAAGCTTTCTTT. Translating it yields CASSEVPNTEAFF.